This T cell receptor (beta chain) was obtained from a study of cytomegalovirus exposure and HLA in healthy donors (dated by TCRdb to about 2017). General notes on the study: In an earlier analysis of some 550 of the donors, approximately 300 Gb of sequence data and approximately 100 million unique TCR beta sequences from 150 million to 200 million T cells were reported. Roughly 300 gigabases of sequencing data and 91 million or so unique TCR sequences made up an early release that covered 500 to 700 HLA-typed donors. Of the 300 to 450 genotyped donors, approximately 83% fell in the genetic ancestry cluster associated with self-reported Caucasian donors. The study was designed to test whether signatures of past pathogen exposure could be identified by cataloging public T cell receptors. The T cell repertoires of 666 subjects were profiled by immunosequencing and related to cytomegalovirus serostatus. A separate validation cohort of 90 to 150 different subjects was used in addition to the roughly 620-subject first cohort. To predict cytomegalovirus infection status, the study brought together high-throughput TCR immunosequencing, statistical association of individual TCRs with disease status, and machine learning. In a later analysis, previously published TCR beta repertoires from some 640 donors were re-analyzed and high-resolution HLA genotyping was added so that TCR occurrence patterns could be studied. Rather than using new phenotypic data, the later analysis identified candidate immune exposures from TCR beta sequences and from how often those sequences occurred across donors. An earlier analysis of a few hundred of the donors applied high-throughput TCR beta sequencing to assess whether each TCR beta V gene segment acted as functional or pseudogenic. Donor age, sex, ethnicity and CMV serostatus were compiled together with the repertoire data. A later genetic analysis took genome-wide SNP genotypes for about three fifths of the 666 donors and used that subset as a discovery cohort. All discovery cohort repertoires had been generated on a single sequencing platform. Class I and class II HLA loci were covered by the typing at four-digit resolution. Typing coverage varied by locus: 629-630 donors for A, B, C, DRB1 and DQB1; under 550 for DQA1; over 600 for DPA1; roughly 450 for DPB1. Because of strong linkage in the cohort, roughly five DR-DQ haplotypes were treated as single units for association and clustering. On average, roughly 250,000 unique TCR beta nucleotide sequences were sequenced per donor among a few hundred genotyped donors of the cohort, with 15% to 20% of those sequences being non-productive.

In total, around 600 healthy bone marrow donors made up the cohort. All cohort members were sampled while nominally healthy, although unrecorded immune exposures were likely present. The donor was CMV seropositive and was included in the group of around 300 seropositive cohort members. Every donor gave a peripheral blood sample, and the peripheral blood mononuclear cells from that sample were used for TCR beta sequencing. The Qiagen DNeasy Blood Extraction Kit was used to extract genomic DNA from the blood cell samples. Results and caveats for the whole study, not just this receptor: Specific HLA alleles were associated with some 15,000 TCR beta sequences at a false discovery rate of 0.05 in a later analysis. In vitro tests confirmed that a few of the cytomegalovirus-associated TCR beta chains recognize cytomegalovirus antigens. Presence/absence analyses assumed roughly uniform sequencing depth across donors, an assumption that may not hold. A later genetic analysis associated a missense DCLRE1C variant with V-gene and J-gene trimming of TCR beta chains, and an independent cohort replicated the association. A cluster of highly shared sequence variants was judged likely to be a technical artifact of the sequencing pipeline. A later genetic analysis reported fewer N-insertions in productive TCRs among donors in an Asian-associated ancestry cluster than the roughly 650-donor mean. According to the authors, the approach could potentially be generalized to other disease states and immunological phenotypes. While some public TCRs were present in many individuals, most TCR sequences turned up only very rarely across donors. In an earlier analysis of roughly 560 of the donors, most TCR beta V segments were observed in productive rearrangements about 87% or about 30% of the time, broadly matching IMGT annotations. According to a later analysis, TCR association rates differed among HLA loci, with DRB1 alleles showing the most associated TCRs and HLA-C alleles showing the fewest. According to a later analysis, parvovirus B19, influenza, CMV and Epstein-Barr virus appeared linked to several top co-occurrence clusters. In a later analysis, HLA-associated TCR beta chains showed more clonal expansion and lower generation probabilities than non-associated chains that were equally common. When HLA alleles, especially DR and DQ, strongly co-occurred, TCR associations were difficult to assign to individual alleles. HLA typing was unavailable for some donors at each locus, so association tests used only the typed subset. The 87-base-pair reads could not distinguish some IMGT-functional V segments, including TRBV6-2 and TRBV6-3, so those segments were excluded. Linkage disequilibrium might explain the correlated functional status among segregating V segments, but an unknown experimental factor could not be ruled out. A total of 150 or so TCR beta chains were listed by the study as associated with cytomegalovirus. For the cohort, immune exposure information was limited to CMV serostatus. The classifier was reported to diagnose cytomegalovirus status with high specificity and sensitivity in both the original and validation cohorts. A further reported finding was that TCR beta sequences accurately predicted the HLA-A and HLA-B alleles for most subjects in the first cohort. Fewer than 20 rarely observed V segments, including chromosome 9 orphons, were excluded from the earlier analysis of several hundred of the donors because counts were too low. The cohort was sequenced for TCR beta chains only, and without alpha or paired-chain data the features that could be detected were limited. According to a later analysis, most CMV-associated TCR beta chains appeared to be HLA-restricted, and the HLA associations seemed to be driven largely by CMV exposure.

About this clone: The antigen it binds to is not known. Base quality data are lacking; no much larger clone is found one base away.

The germline V gene sets CDR1 to LGHNA and CDR2 to YNFKEQ. Trimming removed 1 base from V and 6 bases from J; the gene matches leave 7 bases unexplained. The CDR3 runs 16 amino acids, cysteine and phenylalanine included. This entry keeps only the CDR3 DNA: 48 bases, framed from base 1. The method behind the library was the immunoSEQ multiplex PCR assay. For the multiplex PCR, a mixture combining 60 forward primers for TCR Vbeta segments and 13 reverse primers for TCR Jbeta segments was used. The CDR3 region of rearranged TCR beta genes was amplified from genomic DNA by a multiplex PCR assay. On the Illumina HiSeq System, the amplified TCR beta libraries were sequenced as 87-base-pair reads. The published analysis was carried out like this. A later analysis tallied around 87 million unique TCR beta chains across the 700 or so repertoires, and some 10 million of those chains were shared by two or more donors. A nearest-neighbor algorithm error-corrected the raw reads and collapsed the reads into unique sequences, merging closely related sequences to remove PCR and sequencing errors. Alignment of CDR3 sequences to IMGT reference sequences was used to assign V, D and J gene segments. For a sequence to be retained, a match of at least six nucleotides was required to both a V gene segment and a J gene segment. Rearrangements were called productive when the CDR3 lacked stop codons and stayed in frame with V and J; all others were non-productive. Following IMGT convention, CDR3 was defined as the stretch from the second conserved V-encoded cysteine to the conserved J-encoded phenylalanine. The earlier analysis of approximately 590 of the donors excluded any sequence lacking an unambiguous match to a single V gene segment. In an earlier analysis of approximately 500 of the donors, a V segment was called functional when productive rearrangements were above 56.7%, and segregating when the standard deviation between donors exceeded 5%. A statistical classification framework was built to diagnose cytomegalovirus status from the catalog of TCR beta chain sequences. A later analysis assigned V and J genes by comparing TCR nucleotide sequences with IMGT/GENE-DB human TR gene sequences. The TCRdist pipeline was used in a later analysis to assign CDR3 sequences and most-parsimonious VDJ recombination scenarios. In a later analysis, each TCR beta chain was defined by its CDR3 amino acid sequence together with its V-gene family, and reads without a unique V-gene family were excluded. A later analysis removed over 500 highly shared, low-generation-probability nucleotide sequences to deal with suspected cross-contamination and a sequencing artifact. A later analysis calculated a clonal expansion index for each public chain from normalized within-repertoire ranks of inferred template counts. In a later analysis, generation probabilities were computed with a VDJ recombination model fitted to out-of-frame rearrangements, and the resulting probabilities were checked against IGoR. A later analysis scored TCR-TCR, TCR-HLA and TCR-CMV co-occurrence with hypergeometric tests, applying a repertoire-size bias correction to TCR pairs. To estimate false discovery rates, a later analysis permuted the HLA or CMV assignments 20 times. In a later analysis, co-occurring TCRs were grouped with DBSCAN, and TCRdist sequence similarity was added when clustering was performed within HLA-allele-positive subsets. Repertoires with fewer than 30,000 or more than 120,000 public chains, plus five repertoires with anomalous nucleotide sharing, were excluded from co-occurrence clustering. TCRdb mirrors the immuneACCESS table, restricted to in-frame sequences. Some clones are absent from its copies; in checked studies, under half trace to an unresolved V gene, and the reason for the others is unknown. V and J calls plus clone size are reproduced from that table; the DNA served to infer D and trimming. For this sample the table gives 100,000 to 150,000 clones, of which 74% were detected only once. The ten largest account for less than 5% of the sample.

This receptor chain uses TRBV4-2 and TRBJ1-2; TRBD1 aligns with 11 central bases. Specimen: PBMCs. The TCR sequence derives from a woman aged 45-65 years in good health and CMV-seropositive. The DNA reads as follows: TGTGCCAGCAGCCAAGCCCAGGGGACAGGGGGGGATGGCTACACCTTC. Its translation reads: CASSQAQGTGGDGYTF.